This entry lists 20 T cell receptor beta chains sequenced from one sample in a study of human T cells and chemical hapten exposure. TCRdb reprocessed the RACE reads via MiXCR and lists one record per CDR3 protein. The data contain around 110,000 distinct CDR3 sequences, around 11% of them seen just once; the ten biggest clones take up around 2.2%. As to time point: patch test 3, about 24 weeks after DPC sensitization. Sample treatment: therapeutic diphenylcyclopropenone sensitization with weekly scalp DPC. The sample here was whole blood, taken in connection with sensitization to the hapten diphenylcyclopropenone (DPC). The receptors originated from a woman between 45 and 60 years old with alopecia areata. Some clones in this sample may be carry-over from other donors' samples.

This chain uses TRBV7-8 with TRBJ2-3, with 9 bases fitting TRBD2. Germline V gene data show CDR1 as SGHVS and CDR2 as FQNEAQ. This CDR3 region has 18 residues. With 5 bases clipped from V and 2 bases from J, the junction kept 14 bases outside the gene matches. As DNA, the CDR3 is TGTGCCAGCAGCCGCCTTATTTTTGCTAGCGGGGCCACAGATACGCAGTATTTT. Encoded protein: CASSRLIFASGATDTQYF.

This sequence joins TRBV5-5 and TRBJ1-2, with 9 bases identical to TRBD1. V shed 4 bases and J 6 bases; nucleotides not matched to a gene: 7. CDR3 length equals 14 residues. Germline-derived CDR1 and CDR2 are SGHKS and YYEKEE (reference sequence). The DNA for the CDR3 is TGTGCCAGCAGCGCAGGGACAGGGTTAGATGGCTACACCTTC. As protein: CASSAGTGLDGYTF.

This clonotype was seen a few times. CDR3 in amino acids: CAISGDPREKLFF. The CDR3 DNA sequence: TGTGCCATCAGTGGGGACCCCCGTGAAAAACTGTTTTTT. The chain has TRBV10-3 and TRBJ1-4; D is perhaps TRBD1 (5 bases). This CDR3 region has 13 residues. Per the germline V gene, CDR1 is ENHRY and CDR2 is SYGVKD. Deletions cut 4 bases from V and 7 bases from J, with 10 bases between.

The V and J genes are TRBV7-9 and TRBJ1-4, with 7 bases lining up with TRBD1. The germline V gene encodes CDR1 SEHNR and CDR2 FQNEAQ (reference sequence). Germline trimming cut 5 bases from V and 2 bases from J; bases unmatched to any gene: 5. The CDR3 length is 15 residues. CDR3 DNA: TGTGCCAGCAGCCCCCCAGGGGGTACTAATGAAAAACTGTTTTTT. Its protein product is CASSPPGGTNEKLFF.

The CDR3 reads CASSRISTDTQYF. CDR3 bases: TGTGCCAGCAGTCGAATAAGCACAGATACGCAGTATTTT. The rearrangement joins TRBV5-4 to TRBJ2-3, with no clear D. Germline V gene lookup returns CDR1 SGHNT and CDR2 YYREEE (reference sequence). V dropped 5 bases and J dropped 0 bases, with 7 bases sitting between them. This CDR3 contains 13 residues.

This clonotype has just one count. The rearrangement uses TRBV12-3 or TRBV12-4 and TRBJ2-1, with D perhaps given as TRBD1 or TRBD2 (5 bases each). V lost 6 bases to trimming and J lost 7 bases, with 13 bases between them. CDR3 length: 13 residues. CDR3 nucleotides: TGTGCCAGCAGAAGGGGACGAGCTAATGAGCAGTTCTTC. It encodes CASRRGRANEQFF.

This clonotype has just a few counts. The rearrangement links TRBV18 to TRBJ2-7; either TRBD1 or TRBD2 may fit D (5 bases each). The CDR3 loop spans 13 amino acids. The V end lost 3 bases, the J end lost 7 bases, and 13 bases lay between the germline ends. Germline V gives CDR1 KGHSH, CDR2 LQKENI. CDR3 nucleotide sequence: TGTGCCAGCTCACCTGGGACGGCCCAGGAGCAGTACTTC. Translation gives CASSPGTAQEQYF.

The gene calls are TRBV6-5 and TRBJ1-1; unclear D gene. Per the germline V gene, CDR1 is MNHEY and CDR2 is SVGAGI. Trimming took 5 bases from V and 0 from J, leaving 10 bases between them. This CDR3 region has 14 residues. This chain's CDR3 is CASSRTDMNTEAFF. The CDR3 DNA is TGTGCCAGCAGTCGGACTGACATGAACACTGAAGCTTTCTTT.

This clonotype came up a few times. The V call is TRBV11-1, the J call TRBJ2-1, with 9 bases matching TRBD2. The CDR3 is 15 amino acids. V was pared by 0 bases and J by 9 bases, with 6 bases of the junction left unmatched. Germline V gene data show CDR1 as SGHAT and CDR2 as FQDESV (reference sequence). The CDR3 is CASSLARGGRGEQFF. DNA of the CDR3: TGTGCCAGCAGCTTAGCGCGGGGGGGCCGGGGTGAGCAGTTCTTC.

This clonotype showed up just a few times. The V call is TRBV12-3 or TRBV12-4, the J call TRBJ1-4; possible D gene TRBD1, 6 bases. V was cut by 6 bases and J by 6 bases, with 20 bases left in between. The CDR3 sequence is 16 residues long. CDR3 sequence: CASSRRQVEGDEKLFF. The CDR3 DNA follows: TGTGCCAGCAGCCGCCGACAGGTCGAAGGGGATGAAAAACTGTTTTTT.

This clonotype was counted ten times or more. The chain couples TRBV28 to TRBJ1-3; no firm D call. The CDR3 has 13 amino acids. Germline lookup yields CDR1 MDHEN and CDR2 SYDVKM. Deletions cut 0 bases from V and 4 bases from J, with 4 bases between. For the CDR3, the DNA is TGTGCCAGCAGTTTATGGGCCGGAAACACCATATATTTT. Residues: CASSLWAGNTIYF.

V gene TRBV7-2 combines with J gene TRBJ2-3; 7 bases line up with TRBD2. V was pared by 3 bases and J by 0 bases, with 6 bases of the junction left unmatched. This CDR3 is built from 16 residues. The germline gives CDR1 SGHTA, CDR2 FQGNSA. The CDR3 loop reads CASSFRAGLSTDTQYF. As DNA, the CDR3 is TGTGCCAGCAGCTTTCGAGCGGGACTAAGCACAGATACGCAGTATTTT.

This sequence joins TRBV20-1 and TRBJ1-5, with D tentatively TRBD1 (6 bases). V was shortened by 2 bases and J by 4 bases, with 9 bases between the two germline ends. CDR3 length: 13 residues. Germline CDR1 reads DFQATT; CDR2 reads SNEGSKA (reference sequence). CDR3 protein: CSARSDSNQPQHF. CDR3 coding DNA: TGCAGTGCTAGATCGGACAGTAATCAGCCCCAGCATTTT.

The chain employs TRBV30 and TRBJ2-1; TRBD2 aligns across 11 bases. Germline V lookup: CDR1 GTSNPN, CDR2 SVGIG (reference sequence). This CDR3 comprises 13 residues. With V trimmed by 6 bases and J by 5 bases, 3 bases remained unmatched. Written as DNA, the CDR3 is TGTGCCTGTCTAGCGGGAGGAAACAATGAGCAGTTCTTC. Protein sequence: CACLAGGNNEQFF.

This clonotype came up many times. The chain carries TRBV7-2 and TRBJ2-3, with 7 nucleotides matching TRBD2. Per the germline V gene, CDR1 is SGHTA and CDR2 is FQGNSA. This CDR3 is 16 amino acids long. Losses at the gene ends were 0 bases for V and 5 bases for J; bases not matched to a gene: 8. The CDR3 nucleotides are TGTGCCAGCAGCTTAGCTGGCGGGAGAAACGGAGATACGCAGTATTTT. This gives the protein CASSLAGGRNGDTQYF.

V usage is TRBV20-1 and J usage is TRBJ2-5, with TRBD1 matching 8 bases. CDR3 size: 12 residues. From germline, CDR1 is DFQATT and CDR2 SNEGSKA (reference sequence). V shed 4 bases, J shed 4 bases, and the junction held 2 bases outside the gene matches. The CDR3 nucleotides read TGCAGTGCTATGCAGGGGGCAGAGACCCAGTACTTC. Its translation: CSAMQGAETQYF.

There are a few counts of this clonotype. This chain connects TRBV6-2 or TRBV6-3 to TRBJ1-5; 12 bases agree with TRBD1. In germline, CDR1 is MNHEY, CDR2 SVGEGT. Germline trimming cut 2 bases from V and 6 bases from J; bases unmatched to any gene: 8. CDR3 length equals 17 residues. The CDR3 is CASSYVSGTGGPQPQHF. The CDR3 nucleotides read TGTGCCAGCAGTTACGTCAGTGGGACAGGGGGCCCTCAGCCCCAGCATTTT.

The CDR3 DNA reads TGCGCCAGCAGCTTGGAGGGGGAGGGGACTGAAGCTTTCTTT. Its translation is CASSLEGEGTEAFF. V gene TRBV5-1 combines with J gene TRBJ1-1; maybe TRBD1 (6 bases). The germline V gene has CDR1 SGHRS and CDR2 YFSETQ. V lost 0 bases and J 5 bases, leaving 11 bases between the germline ends. The CDR3 has 14 amino acids.

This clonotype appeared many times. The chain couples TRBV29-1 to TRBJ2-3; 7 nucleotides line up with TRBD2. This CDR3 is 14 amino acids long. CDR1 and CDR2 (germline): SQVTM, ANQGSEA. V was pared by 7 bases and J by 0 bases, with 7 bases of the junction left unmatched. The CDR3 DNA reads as TGCAGCGGGGGACGAGCGGGGAGCACAGATACGCAGTATTTT. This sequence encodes CSGGRAGSTDTQYF.

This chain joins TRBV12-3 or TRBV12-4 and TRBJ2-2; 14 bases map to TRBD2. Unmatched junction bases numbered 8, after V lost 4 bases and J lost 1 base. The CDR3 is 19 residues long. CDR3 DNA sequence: TGTGCCAGCAGTTCATCGGGACTAGCGGGAGCGGGGAACACCGGGGAGCTGTTTTTT. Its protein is CASSSSGLAGAGNTGELFF.